This T cell receptor (beta chain) stems from a study of post-analysis software for immune sequencing data. About the research overall: There were relapsing-remitting, secondary progressive and progressive-relapsing multiple sclerosis among the disease courses included.

Prepared libraries of TCR beta cDNA carried unique molecular identifiers. With about 0.95 to 10 million T cells as the source, 540,000 or so cDNA molecules resulted. TCRdb ran MiXCR on the PCR reads and lists one entry per CDR3 protein. The sample lists about 540,000 distinct CDR3 sequences; 30% to 40% were seen once. Study-level results: Multiple sclerosis was associated with a significant reduction in normalized Chao1 diversity relative to controls. Included in a set of about five TRBV segments more frequent in patients than controls were TRBV5-6, TRBV5-1 and TRBV20-1.

Trimming removed 6 bases at V and 6 bases at J, with 15 bases between. The length of the CDR3 is 14 residues. A word on this clonotype: Antigen: not known.

This chain joins TRBV12-3 or TRBV12-4 and TRBJ1-5; perhaps TRBD1 as D (6 bases). The specimen sequenced was blood. This TCR was recovered from a girl aged 2 to 17 with multiple sclerosis. In nucleotides, the CDR3 is TGTGCCAGCAGCCTAACCGGGACACTTCAGCCCCAGCATTTT. Its translation is CASSLTGTLQPQHF.